Listed below are T cell receptor beta chains from one sample, sequenced in a study of shared clonotypes between healthy human individuals. The repertoire was sequenced with immunoSEQ multiplex PCR; TCRdb's copy has only in-frame clones and lacks some. The sample contains under 850,000 clones, about two thirds of which appear only once. Sequencing input: memory CD4+ T cells sorted from blood. The receptor source for this set is a woman in her 30s in good health. CDR3s include the opening cysteine and the closing phenylalanine or tryptophan. D genes are given only for firm matches. Clone size is shown for a subset of rows, as once, few, many or a class of expanded clone.

V: TRBV5-6; size: NA; J: TRBJ1-1; D: NA; DNA: TGTGCCAGCAGCTTCGTCCCCGAGGTTGACACTGAAGCTTTCTTT; CDR3: CASSFVPEVDTEAFF
V: TRBV27; size: NA; J: TRBJ1-4; D: TRBD1; DNA: TGTGCCAGCAGTTTATACCCAGAGGGCAGGGGGAGTGAAAAACTGTTTTTT; CDR3: CASSLYPEGRGSEKLFF
V: TRBV9; size: NA; J: TRBJ2-3; D: TRBD2; DNA: TGTGCCAGCAGCGACAGACTAGCGGGAGCCGCAGATACGCAGTATTTT; CDR3: CASSDRLAGAADTQYF
V: TRBV5-1; size: NA; J: TRBJ2-1; D: NA; DNA: TGCGCCAGCAGCTTGGAGTCCGGGTCCTACAATGAGCAGTTCTTC; CDR3: CASSLESGSYNEQFF
V: TRBV6-5; size: few; J: TRBJ1-1; D: TRBD1; DNA: TGTGCCAGCAGCTTACAGGGGTCGATCGGTGAAGCTTTCTTT; CDR3: CASSLQGSIGEAFF
V: TRBV5-1; size: NA; J: TRBJ2-1; D: TRBD2; DNA: TGCGCCAGCATGGAGTTTCCGGGACTAGCCTACAATGAGCAGTTCTTC; CDR3: CASMEFPGLAYNEQFF
V: TRBV19; size: NA; J: TRBJ1-3; D: NA; DNA: TGTGCCAGTAGTTCACAAGGACGGCCTGGAAACACCATATATTTT; CDR3: CASSSQGRPGNTIYF
V: TRBV6-5; size: NA; J: TRBJ1-5; D: TRBD1; DNA: TGTGCCAGCAGTCCCCGGACAGGGGGCCGTCAGCCCCAGCATTTT; CDR3: CASSPRTGGRQPQHF
V: TRBV28; size: NA; J: TRBJ1-5; D: NA; DNA: TGTGCCAGCAGCAAACCTAGCAATCAGCCCCAGCATTTT; CDR3: CASSKPSNQPQHF
V: TRBV28; size: NA; J: TRBJ1-1; D: NA; DNA: TGTGCCAGCAGTTTAAAGGCAGCTGAAGCTTTCTTT; CDR3: CASSLKAAEAFF
V: TRBV12-5; size: NA; J: TRBJ2-2; D: TRBD2; DNA: TGTGCTAGTGGTTGGGTCCTCGCTAGCGGGAAAACCGGGGAGCTGTTTTTT; CDR3: CASGWVLASGKTGELFF
V: TRBV28; size: many; J: TRBJ1-5; D: TRBD1; DNA: TGTGCCAGCAAGAAACAGGGGGCTAGCAATCAGCCCCAGCATTTT; CDR3: CASKKQGASNQPQHF
V: TRBV27; size: NA; J: TRBJ2-7; D: TRBD2; DNA: TGTGCCAGAAGCGGACTAGCGGGGTCCTACGAGCAGTACTTC; CDR3: CARSGLAGSYEQYF
V: TRBV6-5; size: NA; J: TRBJ2-5; D: NA; DNA: TGTGCCAGCAGTACCCACCTACAAGAGACCCAGTACTTC; CDR3: CASSTHLQETQYF
V: TRBV2; size: NA; J: TRBJ2-7; D: NA; DNA: TGTGCCAGCATGGGTCACTACGAGCAGTACTTC; CDR3: CASMGHYEQYF
V: TRBV20-1; size: few; J: TRBJ2-3; D: NA; DNA: TGCAGTGCTAGAGTGGCGGATACGCAGTATTTT; CDR3: CSARVADTQYF
V: TRBV2; size: NA; J: TRBJ2-7; D: NA; DNA: TGTGCCAGCAGTGAAGGGACCTTAGGCCACGAGCAGTACTTC; CDR3: CASSEGTLGHEQYF
V: TRBV5-8; size: NA; J: TRBJ2-3; D: NA; DNA: TGTGCCAGCAGCTTGGCCATAAGGGAGGCAGATACGCAGTATTTT; CDR3: CASSLAIREADTQYF
V: TRBV7-9; size: NA; J: TRBJ1-1; D: NA; DNA: TGTGCCAGCAGCCGGGGAGGGGGGTCCACTGAAGCTTTCTTT; CDR3: CASSRGGGSTEAFF
V: TRBV7-9; size: NA; J: TRBJ1-5; D: NA; DNA: TGTGCCAGCAGCTTAGGGCCAGGGAACGGTCAGCCCCAGCATTTT; CDR3: CASSLGPGNGQPQHF
V: TRBV11-2; size: once; J: TRBJ2-5; D: NA; DNA: TGTGCCAGCAGCTTAGATTTTGCGACCCAGTACTTC; CDR3: CASSLDFATQYF
V: TRBV19; size: NA; J: TRBJ1-4; D: TRBD1; DNA: TGTGCCAGTAGAGACAGGACAGGGTTAAATGAAAAACTGTTTTTT; CDR3: CASRDRTGLNEKLFF
V: TRBV5-5; size: few; J: TRBJ2-1; D: NA; DNA: TGTGCCAGCAGCTTGATTGGGGGACCGTACAATGAGCAGTTCTTC; CDR3: CASSLIGGPYNEQFF
V: TRBV29-1; size: many; J: TRBJ1-1; D: NA; DNA: TGCAGCGGGGGGGCCGAGGGCAACACTGAAGCTTTCTTT; CDR3: CSGGAEGNTEAFF
V: TRBV6-5; size: once; J: TRBJ2-3; D: NA; DNA: TGTGCCAGCAGTTACCAGGGCACAGATACGCAGTATTTT; CDR3: CASSYQGTDTQYF
V: TRBV2; size: NA; J: TRBJ2-7; D: TRBD1; DNA: TGTGCCAGCACTAACACTTACAGGGGTCCTAAGTACTTC; CDR3: CASTNTYRGPKYF
V: TRBV28; size: NA; J: TRBJ2-7; D: NA; DNA: TGTGCCAGCAATTCAAGAGAGCCCTACGAGCAGTACTTC; CDR3: CASNSREPYEQYF
V: TRBV11-3; size: NA; J: TRBJ2-2; D: NA; DNA: TGTGCCAGCAGCAAAGGGGGGGCTAACACCGGGGAGCTGTTTTTT; CDR3: CASSKGGANTGELFF
V: TRBV6-1; size: NA; J: TRBJ2-7; D: TRBD1; DNA: TGTGCCAGCAGGACCGGGACAGCTAATTACGAGCAGTACTTC; CDR3: CASRTGTANYEQYF
V: TRBV6-5; size: NA; J: TRBJ2-1; D: NA; DNA: TGTGCCAGCAGTTACTCGTACGGTCATGAGCAGTTCTTC; CDR3: CASSYSYGHEQFF
V: TRBV28; size: NA; J: TRBJ2-7; D: NA; DNA: NA; CDR3: CASTSGLVPSEQYF
V: TRBV10-2; size: NA; J: TRBJ2-1; D: NA; DNA: TGCGCCAGCAGTGGGGTAGGGCTGATGGGGAATGAGCAGTTCTTC; CDR3: CASSGVGLMGNEQFF
V: TRBV5-5; size: few; J: TRBJ1-1; D: NA; DNA: TGTGCCAGCAGCTTCAAGAGGGACACTGAAGCTTTCTTT; CDR3: CASSFKRDTEAFF
V: TRBV27; size: once; J: TRBJ2-1; D: NA; DNA: TGTGCCAGCAGACAGGGACTACCGAATGAGCAGTTCTTC; CDR3: CASRQGLPNEQFF
V: TRBV5-1; size: NA; J: TRBJ1-1; D: NA; DNA: TGCGCCAGCCGAACCTCCGGGACACAAACTGTGAACACTGAAGCTTTCTTT; CDR3: CASRTSGTQTVNTEAFF
V: TRBV4-1; size: NA; J: TRBJ1-3; D: TRBD1; DNA: TGCGCCAGCAGCCAACCGACAGGGCGGAACACCATATATTTT; CDR3: CASSQPTGRNTIYF
V: TRBV5-1; size: NA; J: TRBJ2-7; D: TRBD1; DNA: TGCGCCAGCAGCTTTGAGGGGGCAAGGGAGCAGTACTTC; CDR3: CASSFEGAREQYF
V: TRBV5-1; size: NA; J: TRBJ1-1; D: NA; DNA: TGCGCCAGCAGCTTGGAATTTGCGGGGCAACTGAACACTGAAGCTTTCTTT; CDR3: CASSLEFAGQLNTEAFF
V: TRBV14; size: few; J: TRBJ2-5; D: NA; DNA: TGTGCCAGCAGACCTATAGGCGCGGTGCCCCAAGAGACCCAGTACTTC; CDR3: CASRPIGAVPQETQYF
V: TRBV30; size: NA; J: TRBJ1-6; D: NA; DNA: TGTGCCTGGAGTCCTACGTGGAATTCACCCCTCCACTTT; CDR3: CAWSPTWNSPLHF
V: TRBV18; size: NA; J: TRBJ2-7; D: NA; DNA: TGTGCCAGCTCACCACACCCAGGAGCGGACGAGCAGTACTTC; CDR3: CASSPHPGADEQYF
V: TRBV28; size: NA; J: TRBJ2-5; D: NA; DNA: TGTGCCAGCAGTTTACTCGGGAGACTCGGGACCCAGTACTTC; CDR3: CASSLLGRLGTQYF
V: TRBV7-2; size: NA; J: TRBJ1-5; D: NA; DNA: TGTGCCAGCAGCTTAGAGGCCGTGAGTAGCAATCAGCCCCAGCATTTT; CDR3: CASSLEAVSSNQPQHF
V: TRBV7-8; size: NA; J: TRBJ2-7; D: NA; DNA: TGTGCCAGCAGCTTTTGGAGTTCCTACGAGCAGTACTTC; CDR3: CASSFWSSYEQYF
V: TRBV30; size: once; J: TRBJ1-3; D: NA; DNA: TGTGCCTGGAGTGTATACCCTGGGTCTGCCATATATTTT; CDR3: CAWSVYPGSAIYF
V: TRBV15; size: NA; J: TRBJ2-2; D: TRBD2; DNA: TGTGCCACCAGCTCCGGGACTAGCGGCACCGGGGAGCTGTTTTTT; CDR3: CATSSGTSGTGELFF